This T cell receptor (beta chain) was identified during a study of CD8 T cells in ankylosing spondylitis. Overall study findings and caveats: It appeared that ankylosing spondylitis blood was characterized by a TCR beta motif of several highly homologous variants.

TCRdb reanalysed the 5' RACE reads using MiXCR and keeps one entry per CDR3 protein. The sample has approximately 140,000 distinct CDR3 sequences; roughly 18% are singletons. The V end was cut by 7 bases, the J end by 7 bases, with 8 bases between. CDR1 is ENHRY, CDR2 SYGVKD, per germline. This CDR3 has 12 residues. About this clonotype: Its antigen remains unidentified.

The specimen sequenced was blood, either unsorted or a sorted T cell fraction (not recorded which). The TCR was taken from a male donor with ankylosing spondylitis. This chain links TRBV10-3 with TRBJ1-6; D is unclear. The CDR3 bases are TGTGCCATCAATGAACGGAATTCACCCCTCCACTTT. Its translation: CAINERNSPLHF.